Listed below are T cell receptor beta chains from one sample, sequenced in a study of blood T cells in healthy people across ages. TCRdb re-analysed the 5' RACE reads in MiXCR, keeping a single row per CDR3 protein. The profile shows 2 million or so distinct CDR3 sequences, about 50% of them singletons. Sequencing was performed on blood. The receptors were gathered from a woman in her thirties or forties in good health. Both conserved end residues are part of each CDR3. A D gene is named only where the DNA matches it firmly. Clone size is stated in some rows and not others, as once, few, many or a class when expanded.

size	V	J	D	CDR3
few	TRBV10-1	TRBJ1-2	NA	CASSESNRASGYTF
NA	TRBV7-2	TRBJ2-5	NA	CASAGGEETQYF
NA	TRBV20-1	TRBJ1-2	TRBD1	CSASLQGVAYGYTF
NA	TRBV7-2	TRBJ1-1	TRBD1	CASSYDRDNTEAFF
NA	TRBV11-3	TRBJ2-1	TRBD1	CASSLEDRGFNEQFF
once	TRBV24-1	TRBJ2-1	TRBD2	CATGASGGNEQFF
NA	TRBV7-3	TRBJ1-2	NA	CASSPVGREDGYTF
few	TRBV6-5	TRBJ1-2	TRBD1	CASSYPSQGNYGYTF
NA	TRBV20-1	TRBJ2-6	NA	CSALNRAGANVLTF
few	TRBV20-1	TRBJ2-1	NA	CSAPPPGAFF
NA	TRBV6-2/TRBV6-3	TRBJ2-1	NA	CASSKFTGAYSYNEQFF